The 20 T cell receptor beta chains given below trace back to one sample, sequenced in a study of blood T cell repertoires in COVID-19. Some clones are missing from TCRdb's copy, which holds only in-frame ones; the method was immunoSEQ multiplex PCR. The sample contains 150,000 or so clones, over 65% of which appear only once. Input material: PBMCs or T cells enriched from blood (not recorded which). These receptors were collected from a woman aged 50 to 60 who had recovered from COVID-19.

V gene TRBV7-2 combines with J gene TRBJ2-5, with D tentatively TRBD1 (5 bases). The CDR3 covers 14 residues. Trimming stripped 1 base from V and 4 bases from J, with 10 bases between. Germline values: CDR1 SGHTA, CDR2 FQGNSA. The CDR3 loop reads CASSLGSGPETQYF. The CDR3 DNA follows: TGTGCCAGCAGCTTAGGGTCAGGGCCAGAGACCCAGTACTTC.

The V call is TRBV14, the J call TRBJ1-5; D might be TRBD1 (5 bases). Germline-derived CDR1 and CDR2 are SGHDN and FVKESK. Trimming stripped 1 base from V and 11 bases from J, with 12 bases between. This CDR3 spans 13 amino acids. The CDR3 DNA reads TGTGCCAGCAGCCAAGGGGGTCCAGGGACCCAGCATTTT. Translation: CASSQGGPGTQHF.

The rearrangement uses TRBV4-1 and TRBJ1-3; 7 bases agree with TRBD1. V shed 0 bases, J shed 4 bases, and the junction held 9 bases outside the gene matches. The germline gives CDR1 MGHRA, CDR2 YSYEKL. The CDR3 is made up of 17 amino acids. CDR3 DNA: TGCGCCAGCAGCCAAGATCGAGACAGGGTATCAGGAAACACCATATATTTT. Protein sequence: CASSQDRDRVSGNTIYF.

The chain links TRBV24-1 to TRBJ1-1; D not resolved. V was pared by 3 bases and J by 1 base, with 5 bases between. Germline CDR1 and CDR2: KGHDR and SFDVKD. CDR3 length: 13 amino acids. The CDR3 loop is CATSDRENTEAFF. The CDR3 bases are TGTGCCACCAGTGATCGGGAGAACACTGAAGCTTTCTTT.

The V and J genes are TRBV18 and TRBJ1-5; D is undetermined. Germline V gene data show CDR1 as KGHSH and CDR2 as LQKENI. This CDR3 is 16 amino acids long. V was trimmed by 1 base and J by 0 bases, leaving 10 bases between them. This chain's CDR3 is CASSPRSAYSNQPQHF. CDR3 DNA: TGTGCCAGCTCACCACGGTCCGCGTATAGCAATCAGCCCCAGCATTTT. Full variable domain (outside the CDR3, taken from reference TRBV18 and TRBJ1-5): NAGVMQNPRHLVRRRGQEARLRCSPMKGHSHVYWYRQLPEEGLKFMVYLQKENIIDESGMPKERFSAEFPKEGPSILRIQQVVRGDSAAYFCASSPRSAYSNQPQHFGDGTRLSIL.

The rearrangement links TRBV12-3 or TRBV12-4 to TRBJ1-2; D call uncertain. The CDR3 spans 11 residues. Trimming pared 6 bases from V and 7 bases from J, leaving 9 bases between. The CDR3 here is CASRSRGGYTF. Here the CDR3 DNA reads TGTGCCAGCAGATCTAGAGGTGGCTACACCTTC.

In this sample, this clone turned up once. The rearrangement links TRBV5-4 to TRBJ2-3; TRBD2 is a possible D gene (5 bases). CDR1 is SGHNT, CDR2 YYREEE, per germline (reference sequence). V was clipped by 4 bases and J by 0 bases, with 9 bases between them. This CDR3 is built from 14 residues. CDR3 sequence: CASSPGGSTDTQYF. The CDR3 nucleotides read TGTGCCAGCAGCCCAGGAGGTAGCACAGATACGCAGTATTTT.

V and J are TRBV12-3 or TRBV12-4 and TRBJ1-2; 7 bases agree with TRBD1. V shed 5 bases, J shed 6 bases, and the junction held 6 bases outside the gene matches. The CDR3 spans 13 residues. CDR3 amino acids: CASSTQGMDGYTF. Here the CDR3 DNA reads TGTGCCAGCAGTACACAGGGGATGGATGGCTACACCTTC.

This sequence joins TRBV7-2 and TRBJ2-1; TRBD2 agrees at 14 bases. This CDR3 spans 18 amino acids. The ends lost 3 bases at V and 6 bases at J; junction bases unmatched: 10. Germline V gives CDR1 SGHTA, CDR2 FQGNSA. The CDR3 DNA is TGTGCCAGCAGCTTCGTTACGACTAGCGGGAGGGCCTTCAATGAGCAGTTCTTC. It is translated as CASSFVTTSGRAFNEQFF. The full variable domain, with the rest looked up from reference TRBV7-2 and TRBJ2-1, is GAGVSQSPSNKVTEKGKDVELRCDPISGHTALYWYRQSLGQGLEFLIYFQGNSAPDKSGLPSDRFSAERTGGSVSTLTIQRTQQEDSAVYLCASSFVTTSGRAFNEQFFGPGTRLTVL.

The rearrangement uses TRBV28 and TRBJ2-6, with a tentative D call TRBD2 (6 bases). The CDR3 length is 18 residues. Trimming took 5 bases from V and 1 from J, leaving 18 bases between them. CDR1 and CDR2 from the germline V gene are MDHEN and SYDVKM. CDR3 in DNA: TGTGCCAGCAGTCCCGCGGGGCGTGCTAGGTCTGGGGCCAACGTCCTGACTTTC. Translated, it gives CASSPAGRARSGANVLTF.

The chain uses TRBV18 and TRBJ2-5, with 8 positions matching TRBD1. The CDR3 loop spans 17 amino acids. J gave up 8 bases and V 3 bases, and 17 bases lay outside the gene matches. CDR1 KGHSH and CDR2 LQKENI come from the germline V gene. DNA for the CDR3: TGTGCCAGCTCACCGGTTCGTGACCGGGACAGGACAGACACCCAGTACTTC. This translates into CASSPVRDRDRTDTQYF. The full variable domain, in which reference TRBV18 and TRBJ2-5 provide the parts outside the CDR3, is NAGVMQNPRHLVRRRGQEARLRCSPMKGHSHVYWYRQLPEEGLKFMVYLQKENIIDESGMPKERFSAEFPKEGPSILRIQQVVRGDSAAYFCASSPVRDRDRTDTQYFGPGTRLLVL.

J is TRBJ1-3 and V is TRBV14; D gene uncertain. The CDR3 is 12 amino acids. Germline CDR1 and CDR2: SGHDN and FVKESK. V lost 6 bases and J lost 4, with 7 bases in between. The CDR3 coding sequence is TGTGCCAGCAGAATGTCGGGAAACACCATATATTTT. Protein: CASRMSGNTIYF.

V usage is TRBV2 and J usage is TRBJ1-2; no reliable D call. The ends were cut back, 9 bases at V and 0 bases at J, with 14 bases in the middle. The CDR3 is 14 amino acids. The germline V gene encodes CDR1 SNHLY and CDR2 FYNNEI. CDR3 DNA: TGTGCCAGTTCGGGTCCATCCGCTAACTATGGCTACACCTTC. Residues: CASSGPSANYGYTF.

This sequence joins TRBV2 and TRBJ1-4, with 9 bases fitting TRBD1. There are 14 residues in the CDR3. Germline-derived CDR1 and CDR2 are SNHLY and FYNNEI. V lost 6 bases and J lost 10; bases outside the gene matches: 9. CDR3 protein: CASSPDRGLTKLFF. For the CDR3, the DNA is TGTGCCAGCAGCCCTGACAGGGGGTTAACAAAACTGTTTTTT.

The gene calls are TRBV19 and TRBJ1-3; 7 bases map to TRBD1. V trimming: 8 bases; J trimming: 1 base; junction bases outside the gene matches: 11. Germline V lookup: CDR1 LNHDA, CDR2 SQIVND (reference sequence). This CDR3 region has 16 residues. The CDR3 protein is CASRDPGTVSGNTIYF. The CDR3 DNA sequence: TGTGCCAGTCGAGACCCCGGGACAGTTTCTGGAAACACCATATATTTT. The full variable domain, completed using reference TRBV19 and TRBJ1-3, is DGGITQSPKYLFRKEGQNVTLSCEQNLNHDAMYWYRQDPGQGLRLIYYSQIVNDFQKGDIAEGYSVSREKKESFPLTVTSAQKNPTAFYLCASRDPGTVSGNTIYFGEGSWLTVV.

The gene calls are TRBV5-1 and TRBJ1-2, with D tentatively TRBD1 (6 bases). The CDR3 sequence is 17 residues long. Germline V gene sequence: CDR1 SGHRS, CDR2 YFSETQ. Deletions cut 5 bases from V and 3 bases from J, with 23 bases between. The CDR3 DNA sequence: TGCGCCAGCAGTTATTCTTCCCCCGGGACACCAGACTATGGCTACACCTTC. Amino acids: CASSYSSPGTPDYGYTF.

J is TRBJ1-2 and V is TRBV3-1 (or the pseudogene TRBV3-2); tentative D call: TRBD1 (6 bases). Germline V gene data show CDR1 as LGHDT and CDR2 as YNNKEL (reference sequence). The CDR3 is made up of 14 amino acids. Trimming removed 6 bases at V and 2 bases at J, with 13 bases between. The CDR3 is CASRLTGFNYGYTF. The CDR3 nucleotides read TGTGCCAGCAGGCTCACAGGGTTCAACTATGGCTACACCTTC.

The CDR3, as DNA: TGTGCCAGCAGCTTAGCGGGCGGGGAGAGAGGCTATGGCTACACCTTC. Translation gives CASSLAGGERGYGYTF. This chain uses TRBV7-9 with TRBJ1-2; no clear D gene. The CDR3 sequence is 16 residues long. Germline V gene data show CDR1 as SEHNR and CDR2 as FQNEAQ (reference sequence). Deletions cut 0 bases from V and 4 bases from J, with 15 bases between. The complete variable domain, with remaining parts taken from reference TRBV7-9 and TRBJ1-2, reads DTGVSQNPRHKITKRGQNVTFRCDPISEHNRLYWYRQTLGQGPEFLTYFQNEAQLEKSRLLSDRFSAERPKGSFSTLEIQRTEQGDSAMYLCASSLAGGERGYGYTFGSGTRLTVV.

The gene calls are TRBV27 and TRBJ2-1; D may be TRBD1 (5 bases). CDR1 and CDR2 (germline): MNHEY, SMNVEV (reference sequence). The germline V and J ends were trimmed by 5 bases and 12 bases, with 17 bases remaining between them. This CDR3 comprises 13 residues. CDR3 bases: TGTGCCAGCAGTCCCCGGGCCGTAGGGGCGCAGTTCTTC. It codes for CASSPRAVGAQFF.

The chain carries TRBV2 and TRBJ2-2; 7 nucleotides line up with TRBD1. The CDR3 spans 13 residues. J gave up 7 bases and V 8 bases, and 7 bases lay outside the gene matches. Germline assignment: CDR1 SNHLY and CDR2 FYNNEI. CDR3 sequence (DNA): TGTGCCAGCGTGGGAAGGGACAGCGGGGAGCTGTTTTTT. This codes for CASVGRDSGELFF.